The present entry profiles one T cell receptor (beta chain) with its context. Its target is unknown. The CDR3 has 16 residues. V was pared by 1 base and J by 0 bases, with 4 bases of the junction left unmatched. From germline, CDR1 is SGHDT and CDR2 YYEEEE. An immunoSEQ assay, version v3.0, was performed at survey level. Assay: immunoSEQ multiplex PCR; the TCRdb copy retains only in-frame clones and omits some. The data show a few thousand clones, with approximately 90% seen just once and 6.1% held by the top ten. Each contributor possessed a minimum of one pre-ART and a minimum of two post-ART PBMC samples. This sample was taken from a study of long-term antiretroviral therapy in people with HIV. The study's findings and limits: In samples taken after ART, diversity increased but remained below transplant donor control levels.

The source of this sequence is a woman aged 50 to 60 with HIV. Sample: unsorted PBMCs, taken 1.3 years after starting antiretroviral therapy. This rearrangement joins TRBV5-6 to TRBJ1-5; 7 bases are a match to TRBD1. The CDR3 loop is CASSLFEGASNQPQHF. CDR3 nucleotide sequence: TGTGCCAGCAGCTTGTTCGAGGGGGCTAGCAATCAGCCCCAGCATTTT.